Below are 3 T cell receptor beta chains sequenced from a single sample in a study of cytotoxic CD8 clonotypes in ibrutinib-treated CLL. The method was immunoSEQ multiplex PCR; TCRdb's version includes in-frame clones alone and lacks a portion of them. The data hold around 150,000 clones, with 88% observed a single time. Here the sequenced sample was PBMCs, taken at disease progression, from a patient treated with ibrutinib. These receptors were taken from a human donor with chronic lymphocytic leukemia.

The chain links TRBV7-3 to TRBJ2-5; 7 bases agree with TRBD2. CDR1 is SGHTA, CDR2 FQGTGA, per germline. Trimming cost V 1 base and J 3 bases; bases outside gene matches: 5. The CDR3 spans 15 residues. The CDR3 protein is CASSLRGAGEETQYF. CDR3 sequence (DNA): TGTGCCAGCAGCTTAAGGGGTGCGGGAGAAGAGACCCAGTACTTC.

The chain uses TRBV5-1 and TRBJ1-3; D is uncertain. The V end lost 2 bases, the J end lost 0 bases, and 9 bases lay between the germline ends. The CDR3 is made up of 15 amino acids. The germline V gene has CDR1 SGHRS and CDR2 YFSETQ. The CDR3 DNA reads as TGCGCCAGCAGCTTATCTTCAGGCTCTGGAAACACCATATATTTT. Amino acid sequence: CASSLSSGSGNTIYF.

The chain couples TRBV15 to TRBJ2-2; the D gene could be TRBD1 or TRBD2 (5 bases each). Germline V CDR1 and CDR2: LNHNV, YYDKDF (reference sequence). The CDR3 length is 16 residues. Trimming took off 3 bases at V and 0 bases at J, with 11 bases between the two ends. The DNA of the CDR3 is TGTGCCACCAGCAGGGGGGACGGGGCGAACACCGGGGAGCTGTTTTTT. It yields the protein CATSRGDGANTGELFF. Full variable domain (missing parts from reference TRBV15 and TRBJ2-2): DAMVIQNPRYQVTQFGKPVTLSCSQTLNHNVMYWYQQKSSQAPKLLFHYYDKDFNNEADTPDNFQSRRPNTSFCFLDIRSPGLGDTAMYLCATSRGDGANTGELFFGEGSRLTVL.